This T cell receptor (beta chain) was obtained from a study of T cells in Graves' hyperthyroidism and ophthalmopathy. Overall study context: At the time of initial diagnosis and before any treatment, peripheral blood was collected. The study, taken as a whole, reports: In validation, the model predicted ophthalmopathy. These predictions came a median approximately 5.9 months before onset.

The junction had 6 bases not matched to a gene; V was cut back by 4 bases and J by 3 bases. CDR1 is MNHNS and CDR2 is SASEGT in the germline V gene. The CDR3 length is 16 residues. This clonotype was seen a few times. Antigen: not known. The source material, RNA transcripts, was used to amplify TCR beta CDR3 regions. The HTBI primer set drove a first-round RT-PCR of the TCR CDR3. TCRdb reprocessed the multiplex PCR reads with MiXCR, giving one entry per CDR3 protein. Here the sample spans hundreds of thousands of distinct CDR3 sequences, 14% to 15% being singletons. Ophthalmopathy patients all had a Clinical Activity Score of at least 3, a NOSPECS grade of at least 4 and disease under 3 months old.

Specimen: blood. The chain is built from TRBV6-1 and TRBJ2-7, with TRBD2 identical over 13 bases. This sequence was found in a woman aged 40 to 55 with Graves' ophthalmopathy. The CDR3 region is CASSGSGLAGNYEQYF. Written as DNA, the CDR3 is TGTGCCAGCAGTGGATCGGGACTAGCGGGAAACTACGAGCAGTACTTC.